The 26 T cell receptor beta chains presented below share a single source sample, sequenced in a study of molecular identifiers for immune sequencing clone quantification. Using its own MiXCR run on the PCR reads, TCRdb lists one record per CDR3 protein. The sample lists about 320,000 distinct CDR3 sequences, about 23% occurring once. The sequenced sample was naive CD8+ T cells from blood, with Jurkat cell RNA spiked in. Subset defined: FACS-sorted CD8+CD4-CCR7+CD45RA+ naive T cells. Every receptor here comes from a human donor in good health. Some libraries in this study had Jurkat cell RNA spiked in.

In this sample, this clonotype turned up many times. The chain has TRBV7-6 and TRBJ2-3; D uncertain. CDR1 and CDR2 from the germline V gene are SGHVS and FNYEAQ. With 5 bases removed from V and 2 bases from J, the gap between germline ends came to 14 bases. This CDR3 has 15 residues. The CDR3, as DNA: TGTGCCAGCAGCCCGCCTGCCGGTTACACAGATACGCAGTATTTT. This sequence encodes CASSPPAGYTDTQYF.

The chain links TRBV5-4 to TRBJ2-7, with D perhaps matching TRBD1 (6 bases). Germline loops: CDR1 SGHNT, CDR2 YYREEE (reference sequence). The CDR3 sequence is 14 residues long. V lost 2 bases and J 3 bases, leaving 12 bases between the germline ends. The CDR3 region is CASSFSRGSYEQYF. The CDR3 nucleotides are TGTGCCAGCAGCTTTAGCAGGGGTAGCTACGAGCAGTACTTC.

This sequence joins TRBV5-8 and TRBJ2-1, with 8 bases aligning to TRBD1. With 0 bases clipped from V and 8 bases from J, the junction kept 4 bases outside the gene matches. Germline lookup yields CDR1 SGHTS and CDR2 YDEGEE. The CDR3 extends over 14 amino acids. The CDR3 DNA sequence: TGTGCCAGCAGCTTGGGGCAGGGGGCCGATGAGCAGTTCTTC. Its translation: CASSLGQGADEQFF.

This clonotype turned up a few times. V and J are TRBV13 and TRBJ1-1; D may be TRBD1 (5 bases). This CDR3 has 15 amino acids. Germline V gene lookup returns CDR1 PRHDT and CDR2 FYEKMQ (reference sequence). V dropped 3 bases and J dropped 1 base, with 12 bases sitting between them. CDR3 in amino acids: CASSFAGFGNTEAFF. CDR3 DNA: TGTGCCAGCAGCTTTGCAGGGTTTGGGAACACTGAAGCTTTCTTT.

Regarding this clonotype: One base away lies a much larger clone, so this may be a sequencing read error. The chain is built from TRBV13 and TRBJ1-4, with unresolved D. The CDR3 has 15 residues. V was shortened by 0 bases and J by 5 bases, with 10 bases between the two germline ends. CDR1 and CDR2 (germline): PRHDT, FYEKMQ (reference sequence). The CDR3 nucleotides read TGTGCCAGCAGCTTAGGTGGGCCAGAGAATGAAAAACTGTTTTTT. It translates to CASSLGGPENEKLFF.

This clonotype was seen many times. J is TRBJ2-2 and V is TRBV29-1; a weak D match, TRBD2 (7 bases). The germline V and J ends were trimmed by 2 bases and 2 bases, with 9 bases remaining between them. CDR1 is SQVTM and CDR2 is ANQGSEA in the germline V gene. There are 14 residues in the CDR3. The CDR3 DNA sequence: TGCAGCGTTGAACGGGGGGCCAACACCGGGGAGCTGTTTTTT. Translation: CSVERGANTGELFF.

In its sample, this clonotype was seen a few times. The V gene is TRBV3-1, the J gene TRBJ2-5; D uncertain. This CDR3 contains 15 residues. The germline CDR1 and CDR2 sequences are LGHDT and YNNKEL (reference sequence). V lost 1 base and J 5 bases, leaving 14 bases between the germline ends. This CDR3 is CASSQVIGLSETQYF. As DNA, the CDR3 is TGTGCCAGCAGCCAAGTGATCGGCCTTAGTGAGACCCAGTACTTC.

On this clonotype itself: A much larger clone differs from this one at a single base, so this may be a read error. The V call is TRBV15, the J call TRBJ1-5; tentative D call: TRBD1 (5 bases). The CDR3 is 16 amino acids. V lost 1 base, J lost 1 base, and 11 bases lay in between. Per germline, CDR1 LNHNV and CDR2 YYDKDF (reference sequence). In DNA form, the CDR3 reads TGTGCCACCAGCAGAGTAATAGGGGCCAGCAATCAGCCCCAGCATTTT. This encodes CATSRVIGASNQPQHF.

The chain recombines TRBV4-2 with TRBJ2-7; either TRBD1 or TRBD2 may supply D (5 bases each). CDR1 and CDR2 (germline): LGHNA, YNFKEQ. This CDR3 spans 16 amino acids. Deletions cut 1 base from V and 2 bases from J, with 15 bases between. The CDR3 bases are TGTGCCAGCAGCCAAGTCTGGGACGGAGAAACCTACGAGCAGTACTTC. This sequence encodes CASSQVWDGETYEQYF.

This clonotype was counted at least ten times. The rearrangement joins TRBV7-9 to TRBJ2-1, with TRBD2 matching over 11 bases. This CDR3 comprises 13 residues. Germline V gene lookup returns CDR1 SEHNR and CDR2 FQNEAQ (reference sequence). V shed 5 bases and J 10 bases; nucleotides not matched to a gene: 4. CDR3 DNA sequence: TGTGCCAGCAGCCAGACTAGCGGGATCGAGCAGTTCTTC. Translating it yields CASSQTSGIEQFF. The variable domain in full, completed from reference TRBV7-9 and TRBJ2-1, reads DTGVSQNPRHKITKRGQNVTFRCDPISEHNRLYWYRQTLGQGPEFLTYFQNEAQLEKSRLLSDRFSAERPKGSFSTLEIQRTEQGDSAMYLCASSQTSGIEQFFGPGTRLTVL.

Ten or more counts support this clonotype. The gene calls are TRBV5-1 and TRBJ2-7, with D uncertain. CDR3 length: 12 amino acids. V dropped 3 bases and J dropped 6 bases, with 10 bases sitting between them. Germline V gene sequence: CDR1 SGHRS, CDR2 YFSETQ. Written as DNA, the CDR3 is TGCGCCAGCAGCTCTGGGCGTCCCGAGCAGTACTTC. This codes for CASSSGRPEQYF.

This clonotype has more than one count but fewer than ten. The chain joins TRBV7-9 to TRBJ2-3, with 7 bases aligning to TRBD1. The CDR3 spans 16 residues. Germline V gene sequence: CDR1 SEHNR, CDR2 FQNEAQ (reference sequence). V lost 8 bases and J lost 3; bases outside the gene matches: 14. This CDR3 is CASSSPKDRLTDTQYF. DNA of the CDR3: TGTGCCAGCTCAAGTCCAAAGGACAGGTTAACAGATACGCAGTATTTT.

Worth noting for this clonotype: Since a much larger clone is just one base distant, this may be a read error. This sequence joins TRBV21-1 and TRBJ1-4; the table's D call of TRBD1 was not tested on the DNA. TRBV21-1 is noted as a pseudogene. The CDR3 runs to 16 residues. The CDR3 sequence: CASSKVDRPNHEKLCF. CDR3 DNA sequence: TGTGCCAGCAGCAAAGTGGACAGACCCAACCATGAAAAACTGTGTTTT.

Comment on this clonotype: Sequence at one end of the junction differs from germline and may be a read error. The rearrangement joins TRBV4-3 to TRBJ2-5; TRBD2 matches 8 bases. Germline V gene lookup returns CDR1 LGHNA and CDR2 YSLEER. CDR3 size: 15 residues. CDR3 loop: CGSSQGTRGIETQYF. The CDR3 nucleotides are TGCGGCAGCAGCCAAGGGACTAGAGGCATAGAGACCCAGTACTTC.

The gene calls are TRBV4-2 and TRBJ2-3, with 8 positions matching TRBD2. This CDR3 spans 16 amino acids. Germline CDR1 and CDR2: LGHNA and YNFKEQ. The V segment lost 1 base and the J segment 4 bases; nucleotides outside the gene matches: 7. CDR3 bases: TGTGCCAGCAGCCAAGGGGTAGCGGGATCGGCAGATACGCAGTATTTT. As protein: CASSQGVAGSADTQYF.

This clonotype has at least ten counts. This chain connects TRBV28 to TRBJ2-2, with TRBD1 matching over 8 bases. Germline loops: CDR1 MDHEN, CDR2 SYDVKM. The CDR3 is made up of 15 amino acids. Trimming took 4 bases from V and 1 from J; bases not matched to a gene: 2. The CDR3 bases are TGTGCCAGCAGTTCGGACAGGGAGAACACCGGGGAGCTGTTTTTT. Translated: CASSSDRENTGELFF.

This clonotype was counted at least ten times. This chain uses TRBV6-5 with TRBJ1-1, with 8 bases fitting TRBD1. CDR3 length equals 15 residues. Trimming cost V 2 bases and J 7 bases; bases outside gene matches: 9. Germline CDR1 is MNHEY and CDR2 is SVGAGI. The CDR3 sequence: CASSYLMTGAGEAFF. The CDR3 DNA is TGTGCCAGCAGTTACCTCATGACAGGGGCTGGTGAAGCTTTCTTT.

At least ten counts were recorded for this clonotype. The chain employs TRBV2 and TRBJ2-3; 9 nucleotides line up with TRBD2. Germline V gene sequence: CDR1 SNHLY, CDR2 FYNNEI. The CDR3 runs to 17 residues. The V segment lost 8 bases and the J segment 2 bases; nucleotides outside the gene matches: 14. The CDR3 bases are TGTGCCAGCTTCGATTCCCCTCTAGCGGGGAACACAGATACGCAGTATTTT. This encodes CASFDSPLAGNTDTQYF. Complete variable domain (other parts from reference TRBV2 and TRBJ2-3): EPEVTQTPSHQVTQMGQEVILRCVPISNHLYFYWYRQILGQKVEFLVSFYNNEISEKSEIFDDQFSVERPDGSNFTLKIRSTKLEDSAMYFCASFDSPLAGNTDTQYFGPGTRLTVL.

This clonotype was detected once. A much larger clone sits a single nucleotide away, making a read error possible. The rearrangement uses TRBV6-5 and TRBJ1-1; a possible D gene is TRBD1 (5 bases). The CDR3 has 13 residues. V dropped 6 bases and J dropped 3 bases, with 11 bases sitting between them. Germline V gives CDR1 MNHEY, CDR2 SVGAGI. The CDR3 spells CASRGSGDTEAFF. CDR3 sequence (DNA): TGTGCCAGCAGAGGATCGGGGGACACTGAAGCTTTCTTT.

This chain links TRBV7-9 with TRBJ1-4, with 8 bases identical to TRBD1. Germline V gene lookup returns CDR1 SEHNR and CDR2 FQNEAQ (reference sequence). The CDR3 spans 15 residues. The V gene end was trimmed by 5 bases and the J gene end by 6 bases; junction bases not matched to a gene: 8. CDR3 protein: CASSNGQGIDEKLFF. Written as DNA, the CDR3 is TGTGCCAGCAGCAACGGACAGGGTATTGATGAAAAACTGTTTTTT.

This clonotype was seen a handful of times. This chain uses TRBV6-2 or TRBV6-3 with TRBJ2-5; TRBD1 agrees at 11 bases. V was pared by 0 bases and J by 5 bases, with 8 bases of the junction left unmatched. CDR1 and CDR2 (germline): MNHEY, SVGEGT. This CDR3 contains 17 residues. CDR3 DNA: TGTGCCAGCAGTTACTCGCGGACAGGGGGCCTGGTTGAGACCCAGTACTTC. This encodes CASSYSRTGGLVETQYF.

This clonotype has only a few counts. V is TRBV7-6 and J is TRBJ1-4; no definite D call. CDR3 size: 14 residues. Trimming left V 4 bases short and J 6 bases short, with 12 bases between. CDR1 is SGHVS and CDR2 is FNYEAQ in the germline V gene. CDR3 coding DNA: TGTGCCAGCAGCTGGGGATCGGGCGATGAAAAACTGTTTTTT. Translated: CASSWGSGDEKLFF.

This clonotype was observed many times. The V call is TRBV20-1, the J call TRBJ2-3, with 8 positions matching TRBD2. CDR3 length equals 13 residues. V lost 6 bases to trimming and J lost 2 bases; unmatched junction nucleotides: 4. Germline CDR1 is DFQATT and CDR2 is SNEGSKA (reference sequence). This CDR3 reads CSASSGTTDTQYF. The CDR3 nucleotides read TGCAGTGCAAGTAGCGGGACCACAGATACGCAGTATTTT.

For this clonotype: A junction boundary mismatches the germline segment, possibly from a read error. V gene TRBV25-1 combines with J gene TRBJ1-1, with D possibly being TRBD1 (6 bases). The CDR3 loop spans 13 amino acids. Germline assignment: CDR1 MGHDK and CDR2 SYGVNS. The CDR3 protein is CASSERRDTGAFF. CDR3 bases: TGTGCCAGCAGTGAACGACGGGACACTGGAGCTTTCTTT.

Comments on this clonotype: This may arise from a read error, as a much more abundant clone is one base away. J is TRBJ2-4 and V is TRBV29-1; D possibly corresponds to TRBD2 (6 bases). The CDR3 covers 12 residues. The germline V gene has CDR1 SQVTM and CDR2 ANQGSEA. CDR3 nucleotides: TGCTGCGTTGATTCGTACGGGGGCATTCAGTACTTC. Translated, it gives CCVDSYGGIQYF.

This clonotype appeared once. Given a much more abundant clone one base away, this may be a read error. The V gene is TRBV20-1, the J gene TRBJ2-3; tentatively, D is TRBD1 (6 bases). Gene TRBJ1-5 matches the end of the DNA better, so the J call may be wrong. The V gene's germline CDR1 is DFQATT and CDR2 SNEGSKA (reference sequence). There are 16 residues in the CDR3. The CDR3: CSARGVGGGAPDTQHF. CDR3 nucleotides: TGCAGTGCTAGGGGGGTTGGCGGGGGGGCCCCAGATACGCAGCATTTT.